Listed here are 19 T cell receptor beta chains from one sample, sequenced in a study of T cell responses to AZD1222 COVID-19 vaccine. Data came from immunoSEQ multiplex PCR; TCRdb stores just in-frame clones and leaves some out. The data show under 200,000 clones, more than 90% seen once. Specimen: peripheral blood, collected 28 days after the second dose of the MenACWY control vaccine. The receptor source for this set is an adult who received the MenACWY meningococcal vaccine as a control.

The chain has TRBV27 and TRBJ1-4; D is possibly TRBD1 (6 bases). The CDR3 runs 16 residues. Between the trimmed V and J ends, which lost 2 bases and 8 bases, there was a span of 18 bases. Germline V gives CDR1 MNHEY, CDR2 SMNVEV (reference sequence). The CDR3 protein is CASSLGGGRRWEKLFF. The CDR3 nucleotides are TGTGCCAGCAGTTTAGGGGGCGGGCGGCGTTGGGAAAAACTGTTTTTT.

The chain uses TRBV10-3 and TRBJ1-1; D is undetermined. CDR1 and CDR2 from the germline V gene are ENHRY and SYGVKD. V was trimmed by 5 bases and J by 5 bases, leaving 6 bases between them. This CDR3 contains 11 residues. CDR3 DNA: TGTGCCATCAGTACCCAGACTGAAGCTTTCTTT. Translating it yields CAISTQTEAFF.

This chain links TRBV25-1 with TRBJ2-2; D gene uncertain. There are 14 residues in the CDR3. Germline V gene sequence: CDR1 MGHDK, CDR2 SYGVNS. The germline V and J ends were trimmed by 6 bases and 3 bases, with 11 bases remaining between them. The CDR3 region is CASSYTGYTGELFF. Written as DNA, the CDR3 is TGTGCCAGCAGCTACACTGGGTACACCGGGGAGCTGTTTTTT.

About this clone: Relative to the germline gene, one junction end is altered; a read error may explain this. This chain uses TRBV27 with TRBJ2-3, with 9 bases lining up with TRBD1. CDR1 MNHEY and CDR2 SMNVEV come from the germline V gene (reference sequence). This CDR3 comprises 14 residues. CDR3 loop: CASSLGQGTDAQYF. The CDR3 coding sequence is TGTGCCAGCAGCCTGGGACAGGGCACAGATGCGCAGTATTTT.

The V gene is TRBV7-2, the J gene TRBJ2-3, with TRBD2 matching over 12 bases. V was pared by 4 bases and J by 1 base, with 3 bases of the junction left unmatched. CDR3 size: 16 residues. Germline values: CDR1 SGHTA, CDR2 FQGNSA. The CDR3 reads CASSYSSGRGTDTQYF. In nucleotides, the CDR3 is TGTGCCAGCAGCTACTCTAGCGGGAGGGGCACAGATACGCAGTATTTT.

V is TRBV25-1 and J is TRBJ2-2, with TRBD2 matching over 13 bases. CDR1 MGHDK and CDR2 SYGVNS come from the germline V gene. J gave up 4 bases and V 6 bases, and 8 bases lay outside the gene matches. The CDR3 loop spans 17 amino acids. The CDR3 DNA sequence: TGTGCCAGCAGGGCTGGGACTAGCGGGACCGGCACCGGGGAGCTGTTTTTT. Amino acid sequence: CASRAGTSGTGTGELFF.

The CDR3 region has the DNA TGTGCCAGCAGTTACTCGCTACTAGCGGGCTTCAATGAGCAGTTCTTC. This codes for CASSYSLLAGFNEQFF. The rearrangement joins TRBV6-5 to TRBJ2-1, with 9 bases matching TRBD2. V was clipped by 0 bases and J by 6 bases; unmatched bases: 6. In germline, CDR1 is MNHEY, CDR2 SVGAGI. CDR3 length equals 16 residues.

The chain combines TRBV19 with TRBJ1-2; TRBD1 might be the D (6 bases). This CDR3 comprises 13 residues. Trimming took off 10 bases at V and 4 bases at J, with 16 bases between the two ends. CDR1 and CDR2 from the germline V gene are LNHDA and SQIVND (reference sequence). CDR3 DNA sequence: TGTGCCACCCTAAAACAGGGCATCTATGGCTACACCTTC. Its protein is CATLKQGIYGYTF.

The chain links TRBV9 to TRBJ2-6; possible D gene TRBD1, 5 bases. CDR1 is SGDLS, CDR2 YYNGEE, per germline. Trimming shortened V by 1 base and J by 0 bases, and 5 bases separated the two germline ends. The CDR3 sequence is 15 residues long. The CDR3 sequence is CASSVQGSGANVLTF. DNA of the CDR3: TGTGCCAGCAGCGTACAGGGCTCTGGGGCCAACGTCCTGACTTTC.

The sample holds one count of this clone. The chain has TRBV9 and TRBJ1-2, with D possibly TRBD1 on 5 matching bases. The germline gives CDR1 SGDLS, CDR2 YYNGEE. The ends were cut back, 4 bases at V and 4 bases at J, with 11 bases in the middle. The CDR3 has 13 amino acids. The CDR3 DNA is TGTGCCAGCAGCCCCGGGGGGGGCTATGGCTACACCTTC. Protein: CASSPGGGYGYTF.

This clone was observed a few times. J is TRBJ2-1 and V is TRBV25-1; D is unclear. This CDR3 region has 16 residues. V shed 3 bases and J shed 0 bases, with 12 bases lying between them. CDR1 and CDR2 (germline): MGHDK, SYGVNS. Here the CDR3 reads CASSDLGPSSYNEQFF. The CDR3 nucleotides are TGTGCCAGCAGTGATTTGGGCCCTAGCTCCTACAATGAGCAGTTCTTC.

V usage is TRBV6-5 and J usage is TRBJ2-2; D unclear. Trimming took off 7 bases at V and 4 bases at J, with 7 bases between the two ends. The CDR3 is made up of 12 amino acids. Germline V gene sequence: CDR1 MNHEY, CDR2 SVGAGI. CDR3 protein: CASTSSTGELFF. The CDR3 DNA sequence: TGTGCCAGCACCTCCTCCACCGGGGAGCTGTTTTTT.

V is TRBV27 and J is TRBJ2-1, with 10 bases lining up with TRBD2. CDR1 and CDR2 (germline): MNHEY, SMNVEV (reference sequence). The CDR3 extends over 14 amino acids. Losses at the gene ends were 4 bases for V and 8 bases for J; bases not matched to a gene: 5. As DNA, the CDR3 is TGTGCCAGCAGTTGGGGGACTAGCGTCCATGAGCAGTTCTTC. Translation: CASSWGTSVHEQFF.

The chain couples TRBV7-6 to TRBJ2-7, with 10 bases lining up with TRBD2. Trimming took 5 bases from V and 5 from J; bases not matched to a gene: 30. The CDR3 is made up of 22 amino acids. Germline values: CDR1 SGHVS, CDR2 FNYEAQ. The CDR3 protein is CASSTAGGASSGSGGREDEQYF. In nucleotides, the CDR3 is TGTGCCAGCAGCACGGCAGGGGGCGCGTCTAGCGGGAGCGGTGGACGTGAGGACGAGCAGTACTTC. The entire variable domain, with the rest obtained from reference TRBV7-6 and TRBJ2-7, is as follows: GAGVSQSPRYKVTKRGQDVALRCDPISGHVSLYWYRQALGQGPEFLTYFNYEAQQDKSGLPNDRFSAERPEGSISTLTIQRTEQRDSAMYRCASSTAGGASSGSGGREDEQYFGPGTRLTVT.

This chain connects TRBV10-3 to TRBJ2-1; the D gene is possibly TRBD2 (7 bases). The germline CDR1 and CDR2 sequences are ENHRY and SYGVKD. The CDR3 is made up of 15 amino acids. Deletions cut 4 bases from V and 4 bases from J, with 14 bases between. This chain's CDR3 is CAISGGGGEYNEQFF. CDR3 in DNA: TGTGCCATCAGTGGAGGAGGGGGGGAGTACAATGAGCAGTTCTTC.

The J gene is TRBJ2-7, the V gene TRBV7-8; D may correspond to TRBD1 or TRBD2 (5 bases each). The CDR3 is 15 residues long. The V gene's germline CDR1 is SGHVS and CDR2 FQNEAQ. Trimming took 4 bases from V and 4 from J, leaving 17 bases between them. CDR3 nucleotide sequence: TGTGCCAGCAGCTCCGGGACGGGCGGGCCTTACGAGCAGTACTTC. Protein product: CASSSGTGGPYEQYF.

The J gene is TRBJ1-2, the V gene TRBV28, with D perhaps matching TRBD1 (6 bases). CDR1 MDHEN and CDR2 SYDVKM come from the germline V gene. CDR3 length equals 15 residues. Trimming stripped 6 bases from V and 4 bases from J, with 18 bases between. The CDR3 region is CASSNPDRSAYGYTF. DNA for the CDR3: TGTGCCAGCAGCAATCCTGACAGGTCGGCCTATGGCTACACCTTC.

This clone was observed a single time. The chain uses TRBV5-1 and TRBJ2-1, with a possible D match to TRBD2 (6 bases). The germline CDR1 and CDR2 sequences are SGHRS and YFSETQ. Trimming cost V 4 bases and J 0 bases, with 14 bases left between them. The CDR3 spans 16 residues. CDR3 bases: TGCGCCAGCAGCCCGGGGACTTTCCCCTCCTACAATGAGCAGTTCTTC. As protein: CASSPGTFPSYNEQFF.

The chain recombines TRBV29-1 with TRBJ2-7, with 8 positions matching TRBD1. CDR3 size: 14 residues. Germline V lookup: CDR1 SQVTM, CDR2 ANQGSEA. V dropped 0 bases and J dropped 1; count of bases not matched to a gene: 2. The CDR3 DNA reads TGCAGCGTTGAAGAAACAGGGGGTTCCTACGAGCAGTACTTC. The encoded protein is CSVEETGGSYEQYF.